This T cell receptor beta chain was identified during a study of post-analysis software for immune sequencing data. Study-wide context: Several disease courses (relapsing-remitting, secondary progressive and progressive-relapsing) of multiple sclerosis were included.

Trimming at V came to 0 bases and at J to 4 bases, leaving 8 bases not matched to a gene. CDR1 is SGHRS, CDR2 YFSETQ, per germline. The CDR3 has 16 residues. Overall study results and limits: Controls' normalized Chao1 diversity significantly exceeded that of multiple sclerosis patients. Strong same-batch co-clustering of samples appeared with F measure clustering. Higher frequency in patients than in controls was seen for roughly five TRBV segments, with TRBV5-6, TRBV5-1 and TRBV20-1 among them.

Tagging with unique molecular identifiers was a feature of the TCR beta cDNA libraries. The T cell input of roughly 0.95 to 10 million gave about half a million cDNA molecules. TCRdb re-derived calls from the PCR reads in MiXCR, one entry per CDR3 protein. This table holds 550,000 to 700,000 distinct CDR3 sequences, around 44% found once. Notes on this clonotype: Its antigen is unknown.

This sequence originates from a girl aged 5-17 years with multiple sclerosis. The sample was blood. The chain carries TRBV5-1 and TRBJ1-2; 8 nucleotides match TRBD1. The CDR3 bases are TGCGCCAGCAGCTTGGGACAGGGGCCTTCCCGCTATGGCTACACCTTC. Amino acid sequence: CASSLGQGPSRYGYTF.